Listed below are T cell receptor beta chains from one sample, sequenced in a study of blood T cells in healthy people across ages. TCRdb processed the 5' RACE reads anew with MiXCR; each CDR3 protein has one entry. In the table there are some 1.6 million distinct CDR3 sequences, 34% of which are singletons. Sequences were obtained from blood. These receptors were obtained from a woman aged 25 to 39 in good health. CDR3s include the opening cysteine and the closing phenylalanine or tryptophan. The D gene is left open where the match is weak. Clone sizes are given selectively: once, few, many, or a class where the clone is expanded.

j_gene: TRBJ2-3; v_gene: TRBV12-3/TRBV12-4; d_gene: NA; abundance: few; CDR3nt: TGTGCCAGCAGCTCCCTTGGAGCAGGGATGAGTGGTACGCAGTATTTT; CDR3aa: CASSSLGAGMSGTQYF
j_gene: TRBJ2-3; v_gene: TRBV30; d_gene: TRBD2; abundance: NA; CDR3nt: TGTGCCTGGAGTCCGGGACTAGCGGATACGCAGTATTTT; CDR3aa: CAWSPGLADTQYF
j_gene: TRBJ1-1; v_gene: TRBV20-1; d_gene: NA; abundance: NA; CDR3nt: TGCAGTGCTGGACAACCTACGGGGCGGGGCACTGAAGCTTTCTTT; CDR3aa: CSAGQPTGRGTEAFF
j_gene: TRBJ2-7; v_gene: TRBV28; d_gene: NA; abundance: many; CDR3nt: TGTGCCAGCAGTTCAACCCTCGGGGGCAAGGCCTACGAGCAGTACTTC; CDR3aa: CASSSTLGGKAYEQYF
j_gene: TRBJ2-1; v_gene: TRBV4-1; d_gene: NA; abundance: NA; CDR3nt: TGCGCCAGCAGCTGGGGACCCCTCTCCTACAATGAGCAGTTCTTC; CDR3aa: CASSWGPLSYNEQFF
j_gene: TRBJ1-1; v_gene: TRBV29-1; d_gene: NA; abundance: NA; CDR3nt: TGCGGTTCGGAAGGGTACCCTGAAGCTTTCTTT; CDR3aa: CGSEGYPEAFF
j_gene: TRBJ1-1; v_gene: TRBV10-3; d_gene: NA; abundance: few; CDR3nt: TGTGCCATCAGTGATCGGGTTGGCACTGAAGCTTTCTTT; CDR3aa: CAISDRVGTEAFF
j_gene: TRBJ1-4; v_gene: TRBV12-3/TRBV12-4; d_gene: NA; abundance: many; CDR3nt: TGTGCCAGCAGTTTAAACGGAGAAAAACTGTTTTTT; CDR3aa: CASSLNGEKLFF
j_gene: TRBJ2-5; v_gene: TRBV6-6; d_gene: NA; abundance: many; CDR3nt: TGTGCCAGCAGTTACTCACGGGTTGGGGGGGAGACCCAGTACTTC; CDR3aa: CASSYSRVGGETQYF
j_gene: TRBJ2-7; v_gene: TRBV15; d_gene: TRBD1; abundance: few; CDR3nt: TGTGCCACCAGCAGAGGAGGGGACAGAGCCTACGAGCAGTACTTC; CDR3aa: CATSRGGDRAYEQYF
j_gene: TRBJ1-1; v_gene: TRBV25-1; d_gene: NA; abundance: NA; CDR3nt: TGTGCCAGCAGTGAAACAAACCTGGGAGGGGCGGCTGAAGCTTTCTTT; CDR3aa: CASSETNLGGAAEAFF
j_gene: TRBJ2-3; v_gene: TRBV20-1; d_gene: TRBD1; abundance: NA; CDR3nt: TGCAGTACTACAATCTGGACAGGGGGCACAGATACGCAGTATTTT; CDR3aa: CSTTIWTGGTDTQYF
j_gene: TRBJ2-7; v_gene: TRBV11-2; d_gene: TRBD1; abundance: NA; CDR3nt: TGTGCCAGCACCCCAGGAACAGGGGGCTACGAGCAGTACTTC; CDR3aa: CASTPGTGGYEQYF
j_gene: TRBJ2-1; v_gene: TRBV6-1; d_gene: NA; abundance: NA; CDR3nt: TGTGCCAGCAGGGGGGGAGTTGGCCCCAACTACAATGAGCAGTTCTTC; CDR3aa: CASRGGVGPNYNEQFF
j_gene: TRBJ2-7; v_gene: TRBV7-2; d_gene: NA; abundance: NA; CDR3nt: TGTGCCAGCAGTTTTATGGGGGCGGGGTTATACGAGCAGTACTTC; CDR3aa: CASSFMGAGLYEQYF
j_gene: TRBJ2-5; v_gene: TRBV10-2; d_gene: NA; abundance: many; CDR3nt: TGCGCCAGCCAAGAGACCCAGTACTTC; CDR3aa: CASQETQYF
j_gene: TRBJ1-2; v_gene: TRBV11-2; d_gene: NA; abundance: many; CDR3nt: TGTGCCAGCAGCTATCCAGGAAACTATGGCTACACCTTC; CDR3aa: CASSYPGNYGYTF
j_gene: TRBJ2-7; v_gene: TRBV2; d_gene: NA; abundance: NA; CDR3nt: TGTGCCAGCAGTGAAGCTACGGGACGGAAGACCTACGAGCAGTACTTC; CDR3aa: CASSEATGRKTYEQYF
j_gene: TRBJ2-4; v_gene: TRBV4-1; d_gene: NA; abundance: few; CDR3nt: TGCGCCAGCAGCCAATTAGGTAACATTCAGTACTTC; CDR3aa: CASSQLGNIQYF
j_gene: TRBJ2-1; v_gene: TRBV11-2; d_gene: TRBD2; abundance: NA; CDR3nt: TGTGCCAGCAGCCCGGGACTAGCGGGAGGGGTTTACAATGAGCAGTTCTTC; CDR3aa: CASSPGLAGGVYNEQFF
j_gene: TRBJ1-5; v_gene: TRBV2; d_gene: NA; abundance: NA; CDR3nt: TGTGCCAGCAGTGAAGGGGTTCGAGCCCAGCATTTT; CDR3aa: CASSEGVRAQHF
j_gene: TRBJ2-3; v_gene: TRBV27; d_gene: TRBD2; abundance: few; CDR3nt: TGTGCCAGCAATCCAGCGGGAAGGGGCACAGATACGCAGTATTTT; CDR3aa: CASNPAGRGTDTQYF
j_gene: TRBJ2-7; v_gene: TRBV9; d_gene: TRBD2; abundance: NA; CDR3nt: TGTGCCAGCAGCGTAGCGTCGGGGCTAGCGGGATACGAGCAGTACTTC; CDR3aa: CASSVASGLAGYEQYF
j_gene: TRBJ2-5; v_gene: TRBV18; d_gene: NA; abundance: few; CDR3nt: TGTGCCAGCTCACCCGCTCGAAAACAAGAGACCCAGTACTTC; CDR3aa: CASSPARKQETQYF
j_gene: TRBJ2-5; v_gene: TRBV5-6; d_gene: NA; abundance: NA; CDR3nt: TGTGCCAGCAGCTTCGTTTTGGGGCAGCCGACGGAGACCCAGTACTTC; CDR3aa: CASSFVLGQPTETQYF
j_gene: TRBJ2-7; v_gene: TRBV10-3; d_gene: TRBD2; abundance: NA; CDR3nt: TGTGCCATCACGACTAGCGGGACGGGCGAGCAGTACTTC; CDR3aa: CAITTSGTGEQYF
j_gene: TRBJ2-7; v_gene: TRBV4-1; d_gene: TRBD2; abundance: few; CDR3nt: TGCGCCAGCAGCCAATGGACTAGCGGAGTCTACGAGCAGTACTTC; CDR3aa: CASSQWTSGVYEQYF
j_gene: TRBJ2-3; v_gene: TRBV27; d_gene: NA; abundance: few; CDR3nt: TGTGCCAGCAGTTTATCAGGCTTGGCTAGCACAGATACGCAGTATTTT; CDR3aa: CASSLSGLASTDTQYF
j_gene: TRBJ2-3; v_gene: TRBV4-2; d_gene: TRBD2; abundance: NA; CDR3nt: TGTGCCAGCAGCCCTGGGGGGGTCAAAGATACGCAGTATTTT; CDR3aa: CASSPGGVKDTQYF
j_gene: TRBJ2-4; v_gene: TRBV6-2/TRBV6-3; d_gene: TRBD1; abundance: NA; CDR3nt: TGTGCCAGCAGGCTCCCATCCCATGGCAGGGGGCTGGAGGACATTCAGTACTTC; CDR3aa: CASRLPSHGRGLEDIQYF
j_gene: TRBJ1-2; v_gene: TRBV20-1; d_gene: NA; abundance: NA; CDR3nt: TGCAGTGCTTCCACAGAGACCTATGGCTACACCTTC; CDR3aa: CSASTETYGYTF
j_gene: TRBJ2-1; v_gene: TRBV20-1; d_gene: NA; abundance: NA; CDR3nt: TGCAGTGCTAGAGATCATGTCTGGAGAAACGGTGAGCAGTTCTTC; CDR3aa: CSARDHVWRNGEQFF
j_gene: TRBJ2-2; v_gene: TRBV5-1; d_gene: NA; abundance: NA; CDR3nt: TGCGCCAGCAGCTTGGCCTATACGAACACCGGGGAGCTGTTTTTT; CDR3aa: CASSLAYTNTGELFF
j_gene: TRBJ2-7; v_gene: TRBV5-1; d_gene: TRBD2; abundance: NA; CDR3nt: TGCGCCAGCAGCCCCTTTGAGACTAGCCCAGTCTCCTACGAGCAGTACTTC; CDR3aa: CASSPFETSPVSYEQYF
j_gene: TRBJ2-7; v_gene: TRBV10-3; d_gene: TRBD1; abundance: NA; CDR3nt: TGTGCCATCAGTTCGGGACAGTCCTACGAGCAGTACTTC; CDR3aa: CAISSGQSYEQYF